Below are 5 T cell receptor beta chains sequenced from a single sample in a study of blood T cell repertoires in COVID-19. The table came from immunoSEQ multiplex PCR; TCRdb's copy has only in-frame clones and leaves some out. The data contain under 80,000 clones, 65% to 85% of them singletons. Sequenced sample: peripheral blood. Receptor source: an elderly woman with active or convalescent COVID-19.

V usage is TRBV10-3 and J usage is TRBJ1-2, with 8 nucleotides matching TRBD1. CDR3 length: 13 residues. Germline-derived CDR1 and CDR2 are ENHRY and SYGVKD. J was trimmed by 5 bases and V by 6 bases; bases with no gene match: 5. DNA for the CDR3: TGTGCCATCAGCAAGGACAGGGATTATGGCTACACCTTC. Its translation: CAISKDRDYGYTF.

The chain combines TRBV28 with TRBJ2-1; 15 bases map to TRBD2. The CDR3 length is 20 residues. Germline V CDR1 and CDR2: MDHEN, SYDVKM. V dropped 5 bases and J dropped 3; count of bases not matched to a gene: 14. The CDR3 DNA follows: TGTGCCAGCAGTCTCACCGGGGCGGGACTAGCGGGGGGCCGCTACAATGAGCAGTTCTTC. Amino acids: CASSLTGAGLAGGRYNEQFF.

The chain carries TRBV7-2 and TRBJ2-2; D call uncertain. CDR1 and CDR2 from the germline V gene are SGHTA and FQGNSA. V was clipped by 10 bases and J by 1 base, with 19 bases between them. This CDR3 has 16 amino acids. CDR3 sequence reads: CATPLNSQKNTGELFF. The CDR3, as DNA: TGTGCCACCCCTTTGAACAGCCAAAAGAACACCGGGGAGCTGTTTTTT.

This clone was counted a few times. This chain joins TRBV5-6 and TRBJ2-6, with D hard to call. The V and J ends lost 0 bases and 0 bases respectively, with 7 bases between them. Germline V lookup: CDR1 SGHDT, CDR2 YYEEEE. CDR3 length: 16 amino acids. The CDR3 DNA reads TGTGCCAGCAGCTTGGGGTCCAGCTCTGGGGCCAACGTCCTGACTTTC. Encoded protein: CASSLGSSSGANVLTF.

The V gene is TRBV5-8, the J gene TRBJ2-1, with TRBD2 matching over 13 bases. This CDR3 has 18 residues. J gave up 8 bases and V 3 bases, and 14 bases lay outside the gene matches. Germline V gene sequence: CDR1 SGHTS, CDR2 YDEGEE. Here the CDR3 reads CASSWKAGLAGYRDEQFF. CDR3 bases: TGTGCCAGCAGCTGGAAAGCGGGACTAGCGGGATATAGGGATGAGCAGTTCTTC.